The 16 T cell receptor beta chains below all came from one sample that was sequenced in a study of T cells in Graves' hyperthyroidism and ophthalmopathy. TCR beta CDR3 sequences were amplified from RNA transcripts. During a first-round RT-PCR of the TCR CDR3, the HTBI primer set was used. TCRdb re-analysed the multiplex PCR reads in MiXCR, keeping a single row per CDR3 protein. The data hold 600,000 to 650,000 distinct CDR3 sequences, with roughly 16% observed a single time. The sequencing input was blood. Source of these receptors: a woman in her twenties or thirties with Graves' hyperthyroidism.

This clonotype was detected only a few times. The chain links TRBV30 to TRBJ2-5; perhaps TRBD2 as D (5 bases). Per the germline V gene, CDR1 is GTSNPN and CDR2 is SVGIG (reference sequence). The germline V and J ends were trimmed by 0 bases and 8 bases, with 13 bases remaining between them. There are 13 residues in the CDR3. The CDR3 DNA reads TGTGCCTGGAGTGTATCGCGGACGGGAACCCAGTACTTC. Amino acids: CAWSVSRTGTQYF. The variable domain in full, with the rest retrieved from reference TRBV30 and TRBJ2-5, is SQTIHQWPATLVQPVGSPLSLECTVEGTSNPNLYWYRQAAGRGLQLLFYSVGIGQISSEVPQNLSASRPQDRQFILSSKKLLLSDSGFYLCAWSVSRTGTQYFGPGTRLLVL.

CDR3 sequence (DNA): TGTGCCAGCAGTGACCTATCGGGCCAAGATACGCAGTATTTT. This translates into CASSDLSGQDTQYF. This chain uses TRBV2 with TRBJ2-3; D is ambiguous. Looked up from germline, CDR1 is SNHLY and CDR2 is FYNNEI. V dropped 3 bases and J dropped 5 bases, with 12 bases sitting between them. The CDR3 runs to 14 residues.

This clonotype came up many times. The chain carries TRBV28 and TRBJ2-1; TRBD2 aligns across 8 bases. The CDR3 sequence is 22 residues long. The V and J ends lost 3 bases and 1 base, in that order; junction bases with no gene match: 23. Germline assignment: CDR1 MDHEN and CDR2 SYDVKM. The CDR3: CASSLVRRWTSLGGESYNEQFF. CDR3 sequence (DNA): TGTGCCAGCAGTTTGGTACGCCGTTGGACTAGCTTAGGGGGAGAGTCCTACAATGAGCAGTTCTTC.

There are a few counts of this clonotype. This chain joins TRBV6-1 and TRBJ1-1; TRBD1 agrees at 7 bases. V was clipped by 7 bases and J by 5 bases; unmatched bases: 7. Germline CDR1 reads MNHNS; CDR2 reads SASEGT. This CDR3 region has 13 residues. The CDR3 loop is CASIRQGRTEAFF. The CDR3 coding sequence is TGTGCCAGCATCCGACAGGGAAGGACTGAAGCTTTCTTT.

In regard to this clonotype: Because it lacks the conserved phenylalanine or tryptophan at the end, this CDR3 is likely a read error. This rearrangement joins TRBV2 to TRBJ1-6; tentatively, D is TRBD1 (5 bases). The CDR3 is made up of 14 amino acids. Germline V CDR1 and CDR2: SNHLY, FYNNEI. The ends were cut back, 2 bases at V and 10 bases at J, with 12 bases in the middle. Written as DNA, the CDR3 is TGTGCCAGCAGTGAAACGGTCGGGGGATCACCCCTCCACCTT. It codes for CASSETVGGSPLHL.

This clonotype came up a few times. The rearrangement joins TRBV29-1 to TRBJ2-7; D possibly corresponds to TRBD2 (6 bases). This CDR3 region has 15 residues. CDR1 and CDR2 from the germline V gene are SQVTM and ANQGSEA. The ends were cut back, 5 bases at V and 6 bases at J, with 23 bases in the middle. This chain's CDR3 is CSVRGGTQTGLEQYF. The CDR3, as DNA: TGCAGCGTTCGTGGCGGGACTCAAACTGGGCTCGAGCAGTACTTC.

This clonotype occurred many times. The chain combines TRBV28 with TRBJ2-1; D remains ambiguous. The length of the CDR3 is 13 residues. V dropped 1 base and J dropped 4 bases, with 5 bases sitting between them. Germline CDR1 MDHEN, CDR2 SYDVKM. This CDR3 is CASSLFLYNEQFF. As DNA, the CDR3 is TGTGCCAGCAGTTTATTCCTGTACAATGAGCAGTTCTTC.

This clonotype was counted a few times. The CDR3 DNA follows: TGTGCCACCGTGCATAGGACCGTCCTGGAGACCCAGTACTTC. This codes for CATVHRTVLETQYF. The chain recombines TRBV10-3 with TRBJ2-5, with D unresolved. CDR1 is ENHRY and CDR2 is SYGVKD in the germline V gene. The V and J ends lost 10 bases and 5 bases respectively, with 20 bases between them. The CDR3 extends over 14 amino acids.

This clonotype appeared many times. The rearrangement uses TRBV3-1 and TRBJ1-2, with D tentatively TRBD1 (5 bases). The CDR3 loop spans 15 amino acids. The V gene lost 1 base and the J gene lost 2 bases, with 11 bases spanning the gap. From germline, CDR1 is LGHDT and CDR2 YNNKEL (reference sequence). The CDR3 region is CASSQGDRRNYGYTF. The CDR3 DNA sequence: TGTGCCAGCAGCCAAGGGGACCGAAGAAACTATGGCTACACCTTC.

This clonotype was counted many times. The V call is TRBV11-2, the J call TRBJ2-3, with 10 bases fitting TRBD2. The length of the CDR3 is 15 residues. Per germline, CDR1 SGHAT and CDR2 FQNNGV. Germline trimming cut 4 bases from V and 3 bases from J; bases unmatched to any gene: 4. In nucleotides, the CDR3 is TGTGCCAGCAGCTATACTAGCGGGGCAACAGATACGCAGTATTTT. It encodes CASSYTSGATDTQYF.

This clonotype was picked up many times. The rearrangement uses TRBV6-2 or TRBV6-3 and TRBJ2-1; TRBD2 agrees at 9 bases. Losses at the gene ends were 8 bases for V and 0 bases for J; bases not matched to a gene: 2. The CDR3 extends over 14 amino acids. CDR1 and CDR2 from the germline V gene are MNHEY and SVGEGT. The CDR3, as DNA: TGTGCCAGCCGGCGGGAGGGCTCCTACAATGAGCAGTTCTTC. Residues: CASRREGSYNEQFF.

This clonotype was counted ten times or more. The chain recombines TRBV12-3 or TRBV12-4 with TRBJ2-3; either TRBD1 or TRBD2 may fit D (5 bases each). V shed 3 bases and J shed 8 bases, with 12 bases lying between them. This CDR3 is 13 amino acids long. CDR3 loop: CASSLGRGVTQYF. CDR3 DNA sequence: TGTGCCAGCAGTTTGGGACGGGGAGTTACGCAGTATTTT.

The rearrangement uses TRBV7-3 and TRBJ2-1; 9 bases fit TRBD1. The trim removed 5 bases at V and 7 bases at J, leaving 9 bases unmatched. The CDR3 is 15 residues long. Germline assignment: CDR1 SGHTA and CDR2 FQGTGA. CDR3 nucleotide sequence: TGTGCCAGCAGCATATCGGGGACAGGGCGAAATGAGCAGTTCTTC. As protein: CASSISGTGRNEQFF.

J is TRBJ1-4 and V is TRBV4-3; a weak D match, TRBD1 (5 bases). CDR3 length: 17 residues. CDR1 is LGHNA, CDR2 YSLEER, per germline. CDR3 sequence: CARAGERQTGKHEKLFF. The CDR3 nucleotides read TGCGCTAGAGCGGGAGAGAGACAGACTGGGAAACATGAAAAACTGTTTTTT.

This clonotype was seen only a few times. This chain uses TRBV10-3 with TRBJ1-5, with a tentative D call TRBD1 (6 bases). Deletions cut 3 bases from V and 5 bases from J, with 11 bases between. Germline CDR1 and CDR2: ENHRY and SYGVKD. CDR3 length: 14 amino acids. The CDR3 here is CAISDSRGDQPQHF. The DNA for the CDR3 is TGTGCCATCAGTGATTCCAGGGGTGATCAGCCCCAGCATTTT.

This clonotype was counted only a few times. The chain is built from TRBV13 and TRBJ2-7; TRBD2 matches at 11 bases. The CDR3 runs 15 residues. The V gene's germline CDR1 is PRHDT and CDR2 FYEKMQ (reference sequence). Germline trimming cut 4 bases from V and 7 bases from J; bases unmatched to any gene: 9. Here the CDR3 reads CASSSTSGASGEQYF. The CDR3 bases are TGTGCCAGCAGCTCGACTAGCGGGGCCTCGGGAGAGCAGTACTTC.